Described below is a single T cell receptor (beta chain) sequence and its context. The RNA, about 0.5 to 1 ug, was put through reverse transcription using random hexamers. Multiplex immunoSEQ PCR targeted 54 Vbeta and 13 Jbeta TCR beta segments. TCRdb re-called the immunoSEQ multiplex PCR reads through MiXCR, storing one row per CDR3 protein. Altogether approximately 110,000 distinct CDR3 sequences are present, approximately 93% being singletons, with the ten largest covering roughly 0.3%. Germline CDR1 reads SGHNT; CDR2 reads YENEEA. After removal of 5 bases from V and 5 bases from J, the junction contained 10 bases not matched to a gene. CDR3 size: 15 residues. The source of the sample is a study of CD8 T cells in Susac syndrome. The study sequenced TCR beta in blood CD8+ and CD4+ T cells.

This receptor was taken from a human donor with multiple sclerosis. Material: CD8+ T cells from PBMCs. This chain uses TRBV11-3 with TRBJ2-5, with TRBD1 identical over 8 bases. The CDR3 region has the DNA TGTGCCAGCAGCCCACCCAGGGGGCTCGTGGAGACCCAGTACTTC. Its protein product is CASSPPRGLVETQYF.